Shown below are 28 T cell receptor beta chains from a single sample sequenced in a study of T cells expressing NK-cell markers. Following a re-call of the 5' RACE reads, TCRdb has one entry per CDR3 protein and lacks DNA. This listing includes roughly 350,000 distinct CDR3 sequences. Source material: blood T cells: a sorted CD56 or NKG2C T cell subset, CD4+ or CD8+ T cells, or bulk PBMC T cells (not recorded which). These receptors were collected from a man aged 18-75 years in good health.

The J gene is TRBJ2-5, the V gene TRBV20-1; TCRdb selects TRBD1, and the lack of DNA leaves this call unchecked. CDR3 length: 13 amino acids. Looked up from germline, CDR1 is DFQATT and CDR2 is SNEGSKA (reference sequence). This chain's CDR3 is CSARDAPSETQYF.

This chain's CDR3 is CASDRQGVLNTEAFF. The V gene is TRBV12-5, the J gene TRBJ1-1; with no DNA, the TCRdb D assignment of TRBD1 cannot be verified. Germline V gives CDR1 LGHNT, CDR2 FRNRAP. The CDR3 is 15 residues long.

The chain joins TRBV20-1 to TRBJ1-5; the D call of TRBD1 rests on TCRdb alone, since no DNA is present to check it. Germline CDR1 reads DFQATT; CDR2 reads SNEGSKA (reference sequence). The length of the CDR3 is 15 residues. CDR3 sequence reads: CSARAGTDSNQPQHF.

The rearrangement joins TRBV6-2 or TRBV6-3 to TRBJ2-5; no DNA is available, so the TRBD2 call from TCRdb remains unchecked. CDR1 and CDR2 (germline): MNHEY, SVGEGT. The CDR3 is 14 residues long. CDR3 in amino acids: CASRGGRGQETQYF.

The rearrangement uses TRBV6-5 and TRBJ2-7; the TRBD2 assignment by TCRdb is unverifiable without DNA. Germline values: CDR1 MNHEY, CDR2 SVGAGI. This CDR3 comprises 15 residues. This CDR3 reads CASSSLGAGGPEQYF.

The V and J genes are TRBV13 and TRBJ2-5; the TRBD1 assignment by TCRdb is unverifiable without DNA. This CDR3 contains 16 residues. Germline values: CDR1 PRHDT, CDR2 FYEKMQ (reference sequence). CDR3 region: CASSSAPRRPKGTQYF.

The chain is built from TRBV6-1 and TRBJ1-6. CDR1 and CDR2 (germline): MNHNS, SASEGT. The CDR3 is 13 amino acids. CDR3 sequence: CARLRFPNSPLHF.

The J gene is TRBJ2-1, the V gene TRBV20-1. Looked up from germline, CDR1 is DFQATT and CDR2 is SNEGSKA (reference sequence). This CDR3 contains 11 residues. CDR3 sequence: CSAPRHSEQFF.

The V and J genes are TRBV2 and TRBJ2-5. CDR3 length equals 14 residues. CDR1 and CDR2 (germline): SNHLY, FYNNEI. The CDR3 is CASRVSSLGETQYF. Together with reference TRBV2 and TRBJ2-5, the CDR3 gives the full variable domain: EPEVTQTPSHQVTQMGQEVILRCVPISNHLYFYWYRQILGQKVEFLVSFYNNEISEKSEIFDDQFSVERPDGSNFTLKIRSTKLEDSAMYFCASRVSSLGETQYFGPGTRLLVL.

CDR3 in amino acids: CASGGYKTGSQETQYF. The V and J genes are TRBV28 and TRBJ2-5; TCRdb designates TRBD1, a call that cannot be tested without DNA. CDR3 size: 16 residues. Germline CDR1 is MDHEN and CDR2 is SYDVKM.

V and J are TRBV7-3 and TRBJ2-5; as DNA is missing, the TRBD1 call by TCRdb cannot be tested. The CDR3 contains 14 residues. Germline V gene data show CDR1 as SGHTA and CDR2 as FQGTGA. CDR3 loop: CASSSRHASETQYF. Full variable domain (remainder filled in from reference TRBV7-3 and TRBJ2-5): GAGVSQTPSNKVTEKGKYVELRCDPISGHTALYWYRQSLGQGPEFLIYFQGTGAADDSGLPNDRFFAVRPEGSVSTLKIQRTERGDSAVYLCASSSRHASETQYFGPGTRLLVL.

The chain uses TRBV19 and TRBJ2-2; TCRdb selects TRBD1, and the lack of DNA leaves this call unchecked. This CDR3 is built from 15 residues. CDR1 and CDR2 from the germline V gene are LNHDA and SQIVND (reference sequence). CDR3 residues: CASSLNTGGTGELFF. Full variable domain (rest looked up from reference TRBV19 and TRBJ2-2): DGGITQSPKYLFRKEGQNVTLSCEQNLNHDAMYWYRQDPGQGLRLIYYSQIVNDFQKGDIAEGYSVSREKKESFPLTVTSAQKNPTAFYLCASSLNTGGTGELFFGEGSRLTVL.

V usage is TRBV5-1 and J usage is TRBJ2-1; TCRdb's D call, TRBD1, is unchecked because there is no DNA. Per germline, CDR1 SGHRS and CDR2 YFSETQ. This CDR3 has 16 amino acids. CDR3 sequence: CASSQMAWGVGNEQFF.

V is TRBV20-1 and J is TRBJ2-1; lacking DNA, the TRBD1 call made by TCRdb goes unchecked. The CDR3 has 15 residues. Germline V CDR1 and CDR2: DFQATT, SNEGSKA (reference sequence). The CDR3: CSAGKGLLFGDEQFF.

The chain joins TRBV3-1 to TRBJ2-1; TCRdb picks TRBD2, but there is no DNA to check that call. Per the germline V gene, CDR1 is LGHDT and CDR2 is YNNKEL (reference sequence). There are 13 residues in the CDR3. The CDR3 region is CASSQSSLVEQFF.

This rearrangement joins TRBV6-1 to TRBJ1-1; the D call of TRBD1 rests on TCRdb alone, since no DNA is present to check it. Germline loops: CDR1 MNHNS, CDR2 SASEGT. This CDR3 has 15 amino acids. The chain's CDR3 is CASSADRGFNTEAFF.

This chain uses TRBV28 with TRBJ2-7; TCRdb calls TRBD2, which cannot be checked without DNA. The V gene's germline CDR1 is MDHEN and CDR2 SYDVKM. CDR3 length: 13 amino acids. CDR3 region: CASTKRREDEQYF.

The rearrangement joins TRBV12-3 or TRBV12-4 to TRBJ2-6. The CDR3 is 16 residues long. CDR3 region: CASSLNGLAGANVLTF.

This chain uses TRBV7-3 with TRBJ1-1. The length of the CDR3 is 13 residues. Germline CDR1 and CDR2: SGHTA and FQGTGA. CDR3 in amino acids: CASSLTPNTEAFF.

The CDR3 is CASSPGFPGEQFF. The chain employs TRBV18 and TRBJ2-1; the TCRdb call, TRBD1, lacks DNA for checking. This CDR3 is built from 13 residues. Germline values: CDR1 KGHSH, CDR2 LQKENI.

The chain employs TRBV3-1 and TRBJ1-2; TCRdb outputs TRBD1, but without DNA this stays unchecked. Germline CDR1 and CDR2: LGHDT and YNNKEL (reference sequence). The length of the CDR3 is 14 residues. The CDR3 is CASSRAAGGFGYTF.

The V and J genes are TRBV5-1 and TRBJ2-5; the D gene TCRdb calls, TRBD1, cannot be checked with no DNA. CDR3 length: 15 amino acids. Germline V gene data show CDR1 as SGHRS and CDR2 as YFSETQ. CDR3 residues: CASSAEGQIQETQYF.

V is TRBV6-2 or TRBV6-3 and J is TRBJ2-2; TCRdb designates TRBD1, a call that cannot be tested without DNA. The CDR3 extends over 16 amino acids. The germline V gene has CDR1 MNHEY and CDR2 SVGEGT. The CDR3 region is CASTRNRGANTGELFF.

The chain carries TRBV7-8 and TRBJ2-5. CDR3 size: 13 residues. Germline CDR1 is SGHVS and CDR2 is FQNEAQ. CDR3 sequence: CASSLSVEETQYF.

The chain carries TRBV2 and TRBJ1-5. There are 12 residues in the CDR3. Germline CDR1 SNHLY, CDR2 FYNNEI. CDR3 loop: CATGVPGQPQHF.

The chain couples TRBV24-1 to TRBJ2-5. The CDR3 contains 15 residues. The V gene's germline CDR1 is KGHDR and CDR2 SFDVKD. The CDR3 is CATSDPTKPEETQYF.

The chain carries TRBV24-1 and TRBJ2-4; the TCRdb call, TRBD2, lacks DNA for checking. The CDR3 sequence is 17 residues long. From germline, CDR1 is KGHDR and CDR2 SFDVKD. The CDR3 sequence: CATRRRGVRLAKNIQYF.

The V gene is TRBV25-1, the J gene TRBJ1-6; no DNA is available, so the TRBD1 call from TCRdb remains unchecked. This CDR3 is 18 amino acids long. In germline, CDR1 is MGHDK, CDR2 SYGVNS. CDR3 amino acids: CASSGHRVLRVWGSPLHF. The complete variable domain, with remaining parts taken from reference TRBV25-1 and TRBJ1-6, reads EADIYQTPRYLVIGTGKKITLECSQTMGHDKMYWYQQDPGMELHLIHYSYGVNSTEKGDLSSESTVSRIRTEHFPLTLESARPSHTSQYLCASSGHRVLRVWGSPLHFGNGTRLTVT.